This section outlines one T cell receptor (beta chain) sequence together with its context. There are 13 residues in the CDR3. Germline lookup yields CDR1 KGHSH and CDR2 LQKENI. The V and J ends lost 5 bases and 5 bases, in that order; junction bases with no gene match: 5. This entry belongs to a study of early T cells in non-severe SARS-CoV-2 infection. Each CDR3 protein gets one entry after TCRdb re-called the 5' RACE reads with MiXCR. The table records 40,000 to 65,000 distinct CDR3 sequences, 8% to 8.5% of them present only once. Sequences were obtained from whole blood. The clonotype comes from an adult who was a healthcare worker with PCR-confirmed SARS-CoV-2 infection or an uninfected control (not recorded which). The V gene is TRBV18, the J gene TRBJ2-5, with 7 bases aligning to TRBD1. CDR3 region: CASSSGQAETQYF. The CDR3 bases are TGTGCCAGCTCATCCGGACAGGCGGAGACCCAGTACTTC.